The rows below give T cell receptor beta chains drawn from one sample of a study of PD-L1 blockade in urothelial cancer. Method: immunoSEQ multiplex PCR; TCRdb's copy keeps in-frame clones and lacks some. Of about 74,000 clones detected, 84% appear once; the ten largest clones hold about 4.7%. This material consisted of PBMCs, taken around atezolizumab (anti-PD-L1) treatment. The receptor source for this set is a man in his sixties or seventies with urothelial cancer. Each CDR3 is given with its conserved first and last residue. D genes are given only for firm matches. Size is stated for part of the rows, as once, few or many counts, or as a class when the clone is expanded.

clone_size j_call d_call v_call cdr3_nt cdr3_aa
once TRBJ2-7 . TRBV5-6 TGTGCCAGCAGCTTGGGAGGGGAGCAGTACTTC CASSLGGEQYF
. TRBJ1-2 . TRBV5-6 TGTGCCAGCAGCTCTTCACGACAGCCACCCATTAACTATGGCTACACCTTC CASSSSRQPPINYGYTF
. TRBJ1-2 . TRBV15 TGTGCCACCAGCAGAGCTCTAGTTGATGGCTACACCTTC CATSRALVDGYTF
. TRBJ1-5 TRBD1 TRBV6-1 TGTGCCACAGGATCGGGACAGGTCTTTTTTCAGCCCCAGCATTTT CATGSGQVFFQPQHF
. TRBJ1-4 . TRBV6-6 TGTGCCAGCAGACAACAGTTGACTAATGAAAAACTGTTTTTT CASRQQLTNEKLFF
. TRBJ1-2 . TRBV11-2 TGTGCCAGCAGCGAGGGCTATGGCTACACCTTC CASSEGYGYTF
. TRBJ2-1 TRBD2 TRBV9 TGTGCCAGCAGCTTCTCCCTAGCGGGAGGAGGGATTGAGCAGTTCTTC CASSFSLAGGGIEQFF
few TRBJ2-2 TRBD1 TRBV5-4 TGTGCCAGCAGCGTTGGACAGGGGTGGACCGGGGAGCTGTTTTTT CASSVGQGWTGELFF
. TRBJ2-5 TRBD2 TRBV19 TGTGCCAGTAGACTAGCGGGAGGCTACCAAGAGACCCAGTACTTC CASRLAGGYQETQYF
. TRBJ2-1 TRBD2 TRBV19 TGTGCCAGTGCTGTAGCGGGCAAGACCCATGAGCAGTTCTTC CASAVAGKTHEQFF
. TRBJ2-7 TRBD1 TRBV6-1 TGTGCCAGCAGCCGACAGGGGGCAGGCGAGCAGTACTTC CASSRQGAGEQYF
. TRBJ2-1 TRBD2 TRBV6-5 TGTGCCAGCAGTTACTCGTCCCTAGCGGGAGTAAATGAGCAGTTCTTC CASSYSSLAGVNEQFF
. TRBJ1-2 TRBD1 TRBV7-9 TGTGCCAGCAGCAAGGGACAGGGTGCCTATGGCTACACCTTC CASSKGQGAYGYTF
. TRBJ2-7 . TRBV2 TGTGCCAGCAGCCGGGACTCAACTTCCTACGAGCAGTACTTC CASSRDSTSYEQYF
. TRBJ2-1 . TRBV9 TGTGCCAGTTCAGGGCTAGGTGAGCAGTTCTTC CASSGLGEQFF
. TRBJ2-3 . TRBV5-1 TGCGCCAGCAGCTTGGCTTTATCCCGGGATACGCAGTATTTT CASSLALSRDTQYF
. TRBJ2-2 TRBD1 TRBV7-8 TGTGCCAGCAGCTTGGACAGGGGGGCCGGGGAGCTGTTTTTT CASSLDRGAGELFF
. TRBJ2-2 TRBD1 TRBV11-2 TGTGCCAGCAGCTCCGGACAGGGCTCGAACACCGGGGAGCTGTTTTTT CASSSGQGSNTGELFF
. TRBJ2-5 TRBD2 TRBV4-1 TGCGCCAGCAGCCATGAATTTAGCGGGAGTGGAGAGACCCAGTACTTC CASSHEFSGSGETQYF
. TRBJ1-3 TRBD1 TRBV5-4 TGTGCCAGCAGCCCGACACAGGGGAACTCTGGAAACACCATATATTTT CASSPTQGNSGNTIYF
. TRBJ1-2 . TRBV7-8 TGTGCCAGCAGCTTAGCGTCAGAATACTATGGCTACACCTTC CASSLASEYYGYTF
. TRBJ2-1 TRBD2 TRBV6-6 TGTGCCAGCAGGCTTTTAGCGGGAGGGCTTGTCAATGAGCAGTTCTTC CASRLLAGGLVNEQFF
. TRBJ1-1 . TRBV7-3 TGTGCCAGCAGCTTAAGCCCGGGTCCGAACACTGAAGCTTTCTTT CASSLSPGPNTEAFF
. TRBJ2-4 TRBD1 TRBV19 TGTGCCAGTAGTATCGGGGGACAGGTGAGAGCCAAAAACATTCAGTACTTC CASSIGGQVRAKNIQYF
once TRBJ2-2 . TRBV5-1 TGCGCCAGCAGCTTGGACGGGGGAGCGAACACCGGGGAGCTGTTTTTT CASSLDGGANTGELFF
. TRBJ1-2 . TRBV19 TGTGCCAGTAGTTCCAGGGGACCCTACTATGGCTACACCTTC CASSSRGPYYGYTF